The T cell receptor (beta chain) under discussion was sequenced for a study of blood T cell repertoires in COVID-19. Study information: The United States, Italy and Spain supplied acute and convalescent COVID-19 samples. Sample material is recorded as cDNA or gDNA derived from T cells, B-cell-depleted T cells, or PBMCs.

Germline V gives CDR1 SGHVS, CDR2 FQNEAQ. This CDR3 spans 14 amino acids. V was clipped by 5 bases and J by 4 bases, with 14 bases between them. In the original workflow: Nucleated cell counts were estimated from reference gene primer amplification. Sequencing was performed with immunoSEQ multiplex PCR; in TCRdb, only in-frame clones are kept and a portion is missing. The V and J calls and clone size come from that table; D and trimming were worked out from the DNA. The table has 35,000 to 55,000 clones, around nine tenths seen once. Sequenced: peripheral blood. The chain carries TRBV7-8 and TRBJ1-2; no firm D call. This receptor was obtained from a man aged 70-80 years with active COVID-19. As DNA, the CDR3 is TGTGCCAGCAGCCGATCAACCGCGGGCTATGGCTACACCTTC. It codes for CASSRSTAGYGYTF.